The 32 T cell receptor beta chains given below trace back to one sample, sequenced in a study. The listed sequencing device is Illumina MiSeq. Through fastp at Q25 and MiXCR, TCRdb rebuilt clones from the public reads, retaining in-frame beta chains. Each CDR3 protein gets just one entry, which takes the most common genes and DNA from the rows behind it. The sample table holds some 5,200 distinct CDR3 sequences, of which 9.5% to 10% were seen once. The ten largest account for 5.4% of the sample. The sample taken for sequencing was CD4+ T cells from synovial fluid. All receptors come from a human donor with rheumatoid arthritis.

This clonotype was seen repeatedly, ten times or more. The chain combines TRBV20-1 with TRBJ1-1; no reliable D call. The CDR3 is made up of 13 amino acids. The germline V gene encodes CDR1 DFQATT and CDR2 SNEGSKA (reference sequence). The V end lost 3 bases, the J end lost 0 bases, and 8 bases lay between the germline ends. CDR3 in amino acids: CSASSNLNTEAFF. CDR3 DNA: TGCAGTGCTAGCAGCAACTTGAACACTGAAGCTTTCTTT.

This clonotype is deemed medium-sized (0.01 to 0.1%). One end of the junction fails to match germline, which may point to a read error. The V gene is TRBV4-2, the J gene TRBJ2-1; D is uncertain. The CDR3 length is 13 residues. Germline values: CDR1 LGHNA, CDR2 YNFKEQ. CDR3 nucleotides: TGTGCCAGCAGCCAAGATCTGCTCGGTCAAATGGTCTTC. It translates to CASSQDLLGQMVF.

This clonotype rates as large. This sequence joins TRBV19 and TRBJ2-1; D ambiguous. The CDR3 runs 13 residues. Deletions cut 1 base from V and 5 bases from J, with 6 bases between. Looked up from germline, CDR1 is LNHDA and CDR2 is SQIVND (reference sequence). The CDR3 reads CASSIGQNNEQFF. The CDR3 bases are TGTGCCAGTAGTATAGGTCAGAACAATGAGCAGTTCTTC.

By share of the sample, this clonotype is medium-sized. The genes are TRBV3-1 and TRBJ1-5; perhaps TRBD1 as D (5 bases). CDR3 length: 15 amino acids. Trimming stripped 0 bases from V and 11 bases from J, with 17 bases between. Germline V gene lookup returns CDR1 LGHDT and CDR2 YNNKEL (reference sequence). The CDR3 region is CASSQDFAGGKAQHF. DNA for the CDR3: TGTGCCAGCAGCCAAGATTTCGCGGGGGGTAAGGCCCAGCATTTT.

This sequence joins TRBV28 and TRBJ1-6, with a weak D call TRBD1 (6 bases). There are 15 residues in the CDR3. Trimming removed 7 bases from V and 9 bases from J, with 19 bases in between. The germline V gene has CDR1 MDHEN and CDR2 SYDVKM. The CDR3 coding sequence is TGTGCCAGCATCCTAAACACAGGGCTGAGTTCACCCCTCCACTTT. Translation gives CASILNTGLSSPLHF.

V usage is TRBV5-1 and J usage is TRBJ2-7; 7 nucleotides agree with TRBD1. CDR1 SGHRS and CDR2 YFSETQ come from the germline V gene. With 4 bases clipped from V and 5 bases from J, the junction kept 6 bases outside the gene matches. CDR3 length: 13 amino acids. In nucleotides, the CDR3 is TGCGCCAGCAGCGAACAGGGGATTAACGAGCAGTACTTC. This encodes CASSEQGINEQYF.

This chain links TRBV6-6 with TRBJ1-6, with D possibly matching TRBD1 (5 bases). The V gene's germline CDR1 is MNHNY and CDR2 SVGAGI (reference sequence). The V and J ends lost 0 bases and 10 bases respectively, with 10 bases between them. The CDR3 runs 14 residues. This CDR3 is CASSYSGGDSPLHF. Written as DNA, the CDR3 is TGTGCCAGCAGTTACTCCGGGGGAGACTCACCCCTCCACTTT.

Regarding this clonotype: This sequence may be a read error, since a much larger clone differs from it by one base. This rearrangement joins TRBV11-2 to TRBJ2-2; D not resolved. CDR1 is SGHAT and CDR2 is FQNNGV in the germline V gene. The CDR3 covers 16 residues. Trimming shortened V by 3 bases and J by 1 base, and 12 bases separated the two germline ends. The DNA of the CDR3 is TGTGCCAGCAGCTTCGGTGGCCAGGTGAACACCGGGGAGCTGTTTTTT. This translates into CASSFGGQVNTGELFF.

This clonotype is medium-sized (0.01 to 0.1%) by share. The chain links TRBV2 to TRBJ2-2, with 7 bases that match TRBD2. This CDR3 is built from 15 residues. The V gene end was trimmed by 5 bases and the J gene end by 7 bases; junction bases not matched to a gene: 10. Germline loops: CDR1 SNHLY, CDR2 FYNNEI. The CDR3, as DNA: TGTGCCAGCAGTACCCTTGGCGGGACTATCGGGGAGCTGTTTTTT. It encodes CASSTLGGTIGELFF.

This clonotype was counted many times. The gene calls are TRBV18 and TRBJ2-7; TRBD2 is a possible D gene (5 bases). V lost 5 bases to trimming and J lost 0 bases, with 14 bases between them. This CDR3 has 15 residues. Per the germline V gene, CDR1 is KGHSH and CDR2 is LQKENI. The CDR3 region has the DNA TGTGCCAGCTCATACGGAGCGGCCTCCTCCTACGAGCAGTACTTC. It specifies CASSYGAASSYEQYF.

This clonotype is termed medium-sized. CDR3 region: CATWGQADGYTF. The DNA of the CDR3 is TGTGCCACCTGGGGACAGGCCGACGGCTACACCTTC. This chain joins TRBV28 and TRBJ1-2, with 8 bases that match TRBD1. V lost 10 bases, J lost 8 bases, and 9 bases stayed unmatched. Germline CDR1 is MDHEN and CDR2 is SYDVKM. The CDR3 has 12 amino acids.

This clonotype showed up just a few times. The CDR3 spells CASSPGTGYHEQYF. CDR3 bases: TGTGCCAGCAGCCCCGGGACAGGGTACCACGAGCAGTACTTC. This chain uses TRBV6-1 with TRBJ2-7; 9 bases map to TRBD1. J lost 5 bases, V lost 6 bases, and 8 bases had no gene match. The CDR3 sequence is 14 residues long. Per germline, CDR1 MNHNS and CDR2 SASEGT.

The sample holds many counts of this clonotype. This chain connects TRBV5-6 to TRBJ1-2, with D tentatively TRBD1 (5 bases). CDR1 is SGHDT and CDR2 is YYEEEE in the germline V gene. CDR3 size: 14 residues. V shed 4 bases and J shed 2 bases, with 12 bases lying between them. The CDR3 DNA is TGTGCCAGCAGCGGATCGGGACGGAACTATGGCTACACCTTC. Residues: CASSGSGRNYGYTF.

In this sample, this clonotype is medium-sized. The chain uses TRBV20-1 and TRBJ2-3; D remains ambiguous. V lost 4 bases and J lost 5, with 13 bases in between. CDR1 and CDR2 from the germline V gene are DFQATT and SNEGSKA (reference sequence). The CDR3 extends over 13 amino acids. CDR3 sequence (DNA): TGCAGTGCTAACCTACTGGGTTTAGATACGCAGTATTTT. Translation: CSANLLGLDTQYF.

This clonotype is medium-sized in the sample. This chain connects TRBV7-2 to TRBJ2-2; D unresolved. Trimming stripped 2 bases from V and 3 bases from J, with 16 bases between. Per germline, CDR1 SGHTA and CDR2 FQGNSA. The CDR3 contains 17 residues. As DNA, the CDR3 is TGTGCCAGCAGCTTAAGGTCCGCCGCTCGGGACACCGGGGAGCTGTTTTTT. Protein product: CASSLRSAARDTGELFF.

This clonotype qualifies as medium-sized. The chain recombines TRBV2 with TRBJ2-7, with 11 bases identical to TRBD2. Germline assignment: CDR1 SNHLY and CDR2 FYNNEI. This CDR3 has 16 amino acids. The trim removed 5 bases at V and 1 base at J, leaving 7 bases unmatched. CDR3 region: CASSRWGTSGSYEQYF. In nucleotides, the CDR3 is TGTGCCAGCAGTCGGTGGGGGACTAGCGGATCCTACGAGCAGTACTTC.

The rearrangement joins TRBV20-1 to TRBJ2-7, with D possibly matching TRBD1 (6 bases). This CDR3 comprises 14 residues. Deletions cut 3 bases from V and 7 bases from J, with 19 bases between. Germline CDR1 and CDR2: DFQATT and SNEGSKA (reference sequence). This CDR3 reads CSASSQGTNREQYF. The CDR3 DNA sequence: TGCAGTGCTAGTAGCCAGGGGACAAACCGGGAGCAGTACTTC.

By share, this clonotype counts as medium-sized. The chain combines TRBV2 with TRBJ2-2; TRBD2 might be the D (6 bases). CDR1 is SNHLY, CDR2 FYNNEI, per germline. The CDR3 extends over 17 amino acids. V lost 5 bases, J lost 5 bases, and 21 bases lay in between. CDR3 sequence (DNA): TGTGCCAGCAGTAGATTAGCGGCGCCCGGCCTGACCGGGGAGCTGTTTTTT. It encodes CASSRLAAPGLTGELFF.

In the case of this clonotype: This could be a read error, since a much larger clone is one nucleotide away. This chain joins TRBV18 and TRBJ1-5; D might be TRBD1 or TRBD2, each matching 6 bases. The end of the DNA aligns better with TRBJ2-3, so the J call may be wrong. This CDR3 contains 15 residues. Germline CDR1 KGHSH, CDR2 LQKENI. As DNA, the CDR3 is TGTGCCAGCTCCCCCTCGGGGGCTACTAATCAGCCCCAGTATTTT. Its translation: CASSPSGATNQPQYF.

This clonotype was seen at least ten times. The rearrangement joins TRBV7-3 to TRBJ2-1, with 8 bases aligning to TRBD2. CDR1 and CDR2 from the germline V gene are SGHTA and FQGTGA. Trimming cost V 4 bases and J 7 bases; bases outside gene matches: 3. CDR3 length equals 13 residues. CDR3 loop: CASSSGTSNEQFF. CDR3 bases: TGTGCCAGCAGCTCCGGGACTAGTAATGAGCAGTTCTTC.

By sample fraction, this clonotype is medium-sized. The chain joins TRBV28 to TRBJ1-5; no reliable D call. The V end lost 3 bases, the J end lost 1 base, and 19 bases lay between the germline ends. This CDR3 has 18 amino acids. Looked up from germline, CDR1 is MDHEN and CDR2 is SYDVKM. This chain's CDR3 is CASSFGAGTVRSNQPQHF. CDR3 coding DNA: TGTGCCAGCAGTTTTGGAGCTGGAACCGTTAGGAGCAATCAGCCCCAGCATTTT.

This clonotype was detected many times. V usage is TRBV7-6 and J usage is TRBJ2-7; D perhaps matches TRBD2 (6 bases). In germline, CDR1 is SGHVS, CDR2 FNYEAQ. The CDR3 covers 15 residues. V dropped 0 bases and J dropped 3 bases, with 12 bases sitting between them. This chain's CDR3 is CASSLAPSAGYEQYF. In DNA, the CDR3 is TGTGCCAGCAGCTTAGCGCCTAGCGCCGGCTACGAGCAGTACTTC. Full variable domain (outside the CDR3, taken from reference TRBV7-6 and TRBJ2-7): GAGVSQSPRYKVTKRGQDVALRCDPISGHVSLYWYRQALGQGPEFLTYFNYEAQQDKSGLPNDRFSAERPEGSISTLTIQRTEQRDSAMYRCASSLAPSAGYEQYFGPGTRLTVT.

In its sample, this clonotype is medium-sized. The gene calls are TRBV3-1 and TRBJ2-1, with 10 bases lining up with TRBD2. V was clipped by 0 bases and J by 10 bases; unmatched bases: 6. The CDR3 runs to 15 residues. CDR1 is LGHDT and CDR2 is YNNKEL in the germline V gene (reference sequence). The CDR3 spells CASSQDNISGREQFF. For the CDR3, the DNA is TGTGCCAGCAGCCAAGATAACATTAGCGGGAGGGAGCAGTTCTTC.

This clonotype has a handful of counts. V is TRBV20-1 and J is TRBJ1-2; weak D call: TRBD1 (5 bases). The V gene's germline CDR1 is DFQATT and CDR2 SNEGSKA (reference sequence). This CDR3 is 12 amino acids long. CDR3 in DNA: TGCAGAGCCCCCTCCGGGGGCTATGGCTACACCTTC. Translation gives CRAPSGGYGYTF.

This clonotype was recorded many times. The chain joins TRBV3-1 to TRBJ2-2; D is undetermined. The ends were cut back, 1 base at V and 0 bases at J, with 6 bases in the middle. Germline CDR1 and CDR2: LGHDT and YNNKEL (reference sequence). This CDR3 is built from 15 residues. The CDR3: CASSQAGANTGELFF. The CDR3 coding sequence is TGTGCCAGCAGCCAAGCGGGCGCGAACACCGGGGAGCTGTTTTTT.

A few counts support this clonotype. The rearrangement joins TRBV3-1 to TRBJ2-7; TRBD2 matches at 7 bases. The CDR3 runs to 15 residues. Germline V lookup: CDR1 LGHDT, CDR2 YNNKEL (reference sequence). The J segment lost 2 bases and the V segment lost 0 bases, leaving 4 bases of the junction unmatched. The CDR3 here is CASSQDTLAPYEQYF. The CDR3 DNA reads TGTGCCAGCAGCCAAGACACACTAGCGCCCTACGAGCAGTACTTC.

This clonotype is labeled medium-sized. The chain employs TRBV6-1 and TRBJ2-3; D is tentatively TRBD1 or TRBD2 (5 bases each). With 10 bases removed from V and 6 bases from J, the gap between germline ends came to 20 bases. The germline CDR1 and CDR2 sequences are MNHNS and SASEGT. The CDR3 runs to 14 residues. The CDR3 DNA follows: TGTGCCACCACGCGGGCAGGGTTCGGGGATACGCAGTATTTT. Translated: CATTRAGFGDTQYF.

The V and J genes are TRBV30 and TRBJ1-6; D remains ambiguous. Germline values: CDR1 GTSNPN, CDR2 SVGIG (reference sequence). This CDR3 comprises 13 residues. The V gene lost 5 bases and the J gene lost 7 bases, with 12 bases spanning the gap. The CDR3 coding sequence is TGTGCCTGGGGAAGGACGGACAATTCACCCCTCCACTTT. Translation gives CAWGRTDNSPLHF.

This clonotype was seen at least ten times. V and J are TRBV20-1 and TRBJ2-1, with a tentative D call TRBD2 (6 bases). V lost 7 bases and J 7 bases, leaving 17 bases between the germline ends. Germline assignment: CDR1 DFQATT and CDR2 SNEGSKA (reference sequence). The CDR3 sequence is 13 residues long. CDR3 DNA sequence: TGCAGTGGAGGGACTCCAGGAGATAATGAGCAGTTCTTC. This translates into CSGGTPGDNEQFF.

This clonotype was seen at least ten times. The chain is built from TRBV7-2 and TRBJ2-5; TRBD2 matches 14 bases. After removal of 5 bases from V and 2 bases from J, the junction contained 4 bases not matched to a gene. This CDR3 is built from 16 residues. The germline V gene encodes CDR1 SGHTA and CDR2 FQGNSA. The CDR3: CASSPGLAGGQETQYF. The CDR3 nucleotides are TGTGCCAGCAGCCCCGGACTAGCGGGAGGACAAGAGACCCAGTACTTC. The variable domain in full, completed from reference TRBV7-2 and TRBJ2-5, reads GAGVSQSPSNKVTEKGKDVELRCDPISGHTALYWYRQSLGQGLEFLIYFQGNSAPDKSGLPSDRFSAERTGGSVSTLTIQRTQQEDSAVYLCASSPGLAGGQETQYFGPGTRLLVL.

This clonotype is labeled medium-sized. This chain links TRBV9 with TRBJ2-5, with D uncertain. CDR3 length: 16 residues. The V gene lost 1 base and the J gene lost 1 base, with 14 bases spanning the gap. Germline V CDR1 and CDR2: SGDLS, YYNGEE. The CDR3 region has the DNA TGTGCCAGCAGCGTAAGTGTGGGCACTCTCCAAGAGACCCAGTACTTC. Encoded protein: CASSVSVGTLQETQYF.

CDR3 sequence: CASSLGTTYQETQYF. CDR3 sequence (DNA): TGTGCCAGCAGCTTAGGGACCACGTACCAAGAGACCCAGTACTTC. V gene TRBV5-4 combines with J gene TRBJ2-5; either TRBD1 or TRBD2 may fit D (5 bases each). The CDR3 length is 15 residues. Between the trimmed V and J ends, which lost 2 bases and 0 bases, there was a span of 11 bases. The V gene's germline CDR1 is SGHNT and CDR2 YYREEE (reference sequence).